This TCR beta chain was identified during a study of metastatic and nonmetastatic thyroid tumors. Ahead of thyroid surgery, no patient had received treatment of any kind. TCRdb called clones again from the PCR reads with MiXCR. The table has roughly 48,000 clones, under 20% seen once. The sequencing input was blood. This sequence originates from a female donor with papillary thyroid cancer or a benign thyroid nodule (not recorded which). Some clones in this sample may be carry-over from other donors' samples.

The CDR3 sequence: CASSLGVGAFVGEQYF. In DNA, the CDR3 is TGTGCCAGCTCTCTTGGTGTGGGGGCCTTCGTGGGCGAGCAGTACTTC. The rearrangement uses TRBV27 and TRBJ2-7, with D perhaps TRBD1 (6 bases). Between the trimmed V and J ends, which lost 8 bases and 6 bases, there was a span of 26 bases. This CDR3 has 16 amino acids. The germline CDR1 and CDR2 sequences are MNHEY and SMNVEV (reference sequence).